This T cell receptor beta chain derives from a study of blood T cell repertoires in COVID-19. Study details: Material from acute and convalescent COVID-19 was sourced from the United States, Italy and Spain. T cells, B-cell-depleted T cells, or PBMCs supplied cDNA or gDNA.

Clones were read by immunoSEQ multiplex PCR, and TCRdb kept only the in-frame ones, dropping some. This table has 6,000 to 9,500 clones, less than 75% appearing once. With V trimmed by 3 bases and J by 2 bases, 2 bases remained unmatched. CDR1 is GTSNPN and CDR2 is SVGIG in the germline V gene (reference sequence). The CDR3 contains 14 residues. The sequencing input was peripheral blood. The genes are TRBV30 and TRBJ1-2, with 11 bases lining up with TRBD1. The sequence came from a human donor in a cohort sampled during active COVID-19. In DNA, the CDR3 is TGTGCCTGGAGGGACAGGGGGCCGAACTATGGCTACACCTTC. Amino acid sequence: CAWRDRGPNYGYTF.